Shown below are 27 T cell receptor beta chains from a single sample sequenced in a study of control samples from healthy donors and cancer patients (dated by TCRdb to 2020 to 2021). Libraries were constructed by the immunoSEQ multiplex PCR assay. TCRdb carries this immuneACCESS record with in-frame sequences only. Its versions omit some clonotypes, under half of them owing to an unresolved V gene in the studies checked, with the rest unexplained. Counted in this sample were around 68,000 clones; approximately 88% of them appeared once. About 14% of the sample lies in the top ten. Specimen: blood. These receptors all come from a man aged 45 to 65 in good health.

J is TRBJ2-1 and V is TRBV11-3; D gene uncertain. Germline CDR1 SGHNT, CDR2 YENEEA. CDR3 length equals 12 residues. Trimming shortened V by 6 bases and J by 6 bases, and 9 bases separated the two germline ends. The CDR3 here is CASSMTSNEQFF. The CDR3 nucleotides read TGTGCCAGCAGTATGACGTCCAATGAGCAGTTCTTC.

The chain joins TRBV14 to TRBJ1-2; 8 bases line up with TRBD1. Germline V gives CDR1 SGHDN, CDR2 FVKESK. Losses at the gene ends were 4 bases for V and 7 bases for J; bases not matched to a gene: 11. This CDR3 is built from 15 residues. The DNA of the CDR3 is TGTGCCAGCAGCCCATTTGACAGGGGCTTTAGTGGCTACACCTTC. The encoded protein is CASSPFDRGFSGYTF. Filled out from reference TRBV14 and TRBJ1-2, the complete variable domain reads EAGVTQFPSHSVIEKGQTVTLRCDPISGHDNLYWYRRVMGKEIKFLLHFVKESKQDESGMPNNRFLAERTGGTYSTLKVQPAELEDSGVYFCASSPFDRGFSGYTFGSGTRLTVV.

This chain joins TRBV7-9 and TRBJ2-2; TRBD1 agrees at 8 bases. J was trimmed by 1 base and V by 1 base; bases with no gene match: 5. Germline CDR1 is SEHNR and CDR2 is FQNEAQ (reference sequence). The CDR3 is made up of 17 amino acids. CDR3 protein: CASSLEIGQGNTGELFF. The DNA of the CDR3 is TGTGCCAGCAGCTTAGAAATAGGACAGGGGAACACCGGGGAGCTGTTTTTT.

The rearrangement joins TRBV27 to TRBJ2-5, with 10 bases aligning to TRBD2. The CDR3 runs 17 residues. After removal of 3 bases from V and 4 bases from J, the junction contained 11 bases not matched to a gene. The germline gives CDR1 MNHEY, CDR2 SMNVEV (reference sequence). As DNA, the CDR3 is TGTGCCAGCAGTTTTTTTGCTAGCGGGAGCTCGCGAGAGACCCAGTACTTC. Translating it yields CASSFFASGSSRETQYF.

The chain recombines TRBV30 with TRBJ2-2; 14 bases match TRBD2. CDR1 and CDR2 (germline): GTSNPN, SVGIG (reference sequence). The CDR3 has 17 amino acids. The trim removed 6 bases at V and 6 bases at J, leaving 12 bases unmatched. CDR3 nucleotide sequence: TGTGCCTGCCGGACTAGCGGGAGGCCTCGGATTTCCGGGGAGCTGTTTTTT. Protein sequence: CACRTSGRPRISGELFF.

This clone was detected only once. The chain is built from TRBV5-1 and TRBJ2-1; D gene unclear. This CDR3 region has 15 residues. The V end was cut by 3 bases, the J end by 9 bases, with 19 bases between. The germline V gene encodes CDR1 SGHRS and CDR2 YFSETQ. The chain's CDR3 is CASSSAIGTSGEQFF. CDR3 bases: TGCGCCAGCAGCTCCGCCATAGGCACCTCGGGTGAGCAGTTCTTC.

The rearrangement uses TRBV29-1 and TRBJ1-1, with D possibly TRBD1 on 6 matching bases. V was trimmed by 2 bases and J by 4 bases, leaving 17 bases between them. Looked up from germline, CDR1 is SQVTM and CDR2 is ANQGSEA. This CDR3 has 15 amino acids. The CDR3 spells CSVESSRGGGTEAFF. CDR3 coding DNA: TGCAGCGTTGAAAGTTCGAGAGGGGGGGGCACTGAAGCTTTCTTT.

This rearrangement joins TRBV28 to TRBJ2-7; 11 nucleotides agree with TRBD2. From germline, CDR1 is MDHEN and CDR2 SYDVKM. The CDR3 is made up of 14 amino acids. J gave up 0 bases and V 7 bases, and 2 bases lay outside the gene matches. The CDR3, as DNA: TGTGCCAGCACGACTAGCGGGGTCTCCTACGAGCAGTACTTC. It encodes CASTTSGVSYEQYF.

This clone was counted many times. The CDR3 here is CASSWRQGSTEAFF. CDR3 coding DNA: TGTGCCAGCAGTTGGCGACAGGGGAGCACTGAAGCTTTCTTT. The chain employs TRBV27 and TRBJ1-1; 8 positions match TRBD1. J lost 4 bases, V lost 4 bases, and 5 bases had no gene match. The CDR3 consists of 14 residues. The germline CDR1 and CDR2 sequences are MNHEY and SMNVEV (reference sequence).

The V call is TRBV28, the J call TRBJ2-1, with D possibly being TRBD1 (5 bases). Per germline, CDR1 MDHEN and CDR2 SYDVKM. The CDR3 runs 11 residues. The V and J ends lost 3 bases and 9 bases respectively, with 6 bases between them. This chain's CDR3 is CASSLGREQFF. CDR3 sequence (DNA): TGTGCCAGCAGTTTGGGGCGTGAGCAGTTCTTC. Together with reference TRBV28 and TRBJ2-1, the CDR3 gives the full variable domain: DVKVTQSSRYLVKRTGEKVFLECVQDMDHENMFWYRQDPGLGLRLIYFSYDVKMKEKGDIPEGYSVSREKKERFSLILESASTNQTSMYLCASSLGREQFFGPGTRLTVL.

The V gene is TRBV19, the J gene TRBJ1-2; D gene unclear. V shed 8 bases and J shed 6 bases, with 19 bases lying between them. Germline CDR1 LNHDA, CDR2 SQIVND (reference sequence). The CDR3 extends over 14 amino acids. CDR3 sequence reads: CASSQGKGSDGYTF. The CDR3 bases are TGTGCCAGTTCCCAAGGCAAGGGTTCCGATGGCTACACCTTC.

This clone was detected a few times. CDR3 DNA sequence: TGTGCCAGCAGCTTCCAGGCCTCTGGGGCCAACGTCCTGACTTTC. Translating it yields CASSFQASGANVLTF. J is TRBJ2-6 and V is TRBV7-3; no clear D gene. Germline loops: CDR1 SGHTA, CDR2 FQGTGA. The CDR3 is 15 amino acids. V dropped 3 bases and J dropped 0 bases, with 6 bases sitting between them.

The rearrangement uses TRBV5-4 and TRBJ1-3, with D unresolved. V lost 0 bases to trimming and J lost 2 bases, with 6 bases between them. The germline V gene has CDR1 SGHNT and CDR2 YYREEE (reference sequence). The CDR3 is made up of 14 amino acids. CDR3 coding DNA: TGTGCCAGCAGCTTGGATGAAGCTGGAAACACCATATATTTT. Amino acid sequence: CASSLDEAGNTIYF.

V is TRBV4-3 and J is TRBJ2-3; 7 positions match TRBD1. The V segment lost 3 bases and the J segment 1 base; nucleotides outside the gene matches: 4. This CDR3 is built from 15 residues. CDR1 and CDR2 (germline): LGHNA, YSLEER. The CDR3: CASSQEGTGTDTQYF. The CDR3 nucleotides are TGCGCCAGCAGCCAGGAAGGGACAGGCACAGATACGCAGTATTTT.

The genes are TRBV19 and TRBJ1-5; possibly TRBD1 for D (5 bases). This CDR3 contains 16 residues. CDR1 and CDR2 (germline): LNHDA, SQIVND (reference sequence). Trimming pared 4 bases from V and 0 bases from J, leaving 13 bases between. The CDR3 here is CASSTWDYYSNQPQHF. CDR3 bases: TGTGCCAGTAGTACCTGGGACTATTATAGCAATCAGCCCCAGCATTTT.

V and J are TRBV24-1 and TRBJ1-1; TRBD1 matches at 10 bases. This CDR3 spans 13 amino acids. Trimming took 4 bases from V and 9 from J; bases not matched to a gene: 4. The germline V gene encodes CDR1 KGHDR and CDR2 SFDVKD. Written as DNA, the CDR3 is TGTGCCACCAGTGACCCGGGACAGGGGAAAGCTTTCTTT. Translating gives CATSDPGQGKAFF.

This rearrangement joins TRBV5-1 to TRBJ1-1; D gene ambiguous. Germline V lookup: CDR1 SGHRS, CDR2 YFSETQ. This CDR3 has 15 amino acids. V shed 5 bases and J shed 5 bases, with 19 bases lying between them. This CDR3 is CASRLAVSGMTEAFF. The CDR3 bases are TGCGCCAGCAGACTGGCGGTGTCTGGGATGACTGAAGCTTTCTTT. Complete variable domain (other parts from reference TRBV5-1 and TRBJ1-1): KAGVTQTPRYLIKTRGQQVTLSCSPISGHRSVSWYQQTPGQGLQFLFEYFSETQRNKGNFPGRFSGRQFSNSRSEMNVSTLELGDSALYLCASRLAVSGMTEAFFGQGTRLTVV.

This clone was observed a few times. This chain uses TRBV18 with TRBJ1-6; 8 positions match TRBD1. Germline V lookup: CDR1 KGHSH, CDR2 LQKENI. This CDR3 comprises 16 residues. V shed 3 bases and J 4 bases; nucleotides not matched to a gene: 5. The CDR3 sequence is CASSPLGQEYNSPLHF. The DNA of the CDR3 is TGTGCCAGCTCACCCTTGGGACAGGAGTATAATTCACCCCTCCACTTT. Using reference TRBV18 and TRBJ1-6 for the parts outside the CDR3, the full variable domain is NAGVMQNPRHLVRRRGQEARLRCSPMKGHSHVYWYRQLPEEGLKFMVYLQKENIIDESGMPKERFSAEFPKEGPSILRIQQVVRGDSAAYFCASSPLGQEYNSPLHFGNGTRLTVT.

The chain combines TRBV4-2 with TRBJ1-5; D ambiguous. V was clipped by 1 base and J by 4 bases, with 14 bases between them. The germline V gene has CDR1 LGHNA and CDR2 YNFKEQ. The CDR3 spans 16 residues. DNA for the CDR3: TGTGCCAGCAGCCAAGGGGGTTTTATGCAGAATCAGCCCCAGCATTTT. This encodes CASSQGGFMQNQPQHF.

The chain combines TRBV5-8 with TRBJ1-6; the D is unclear. CDR1 is SGHTS and CDR2 is YDEGEE in the germline V gene. V dropped 0 bases and J dropped 14 bases, with 12 bases sitting between them. The CDR3 is 13 amino acids. CDR3 bases: TGTGCCAGCAGCTTGGCCCCAAGGGCTACCCTCCACTTT. It yields the protein CASSLAPRATLHF. The full variable domain, rest sourced from reference TRBV5-8 and TRBJ1-6, is EAGVTQSPTHLIKTRGQQATLRCSPISGHTSVYWYQQALGLGLQFLLWYDEGEERNRGNFPPRFSGRQFPNYSSELNVNALELEDSALYLCASSLAPRATLHFGNGTRLTVT.

The chain joins TRBV12-3 or TRBV12-4 to TRBJ2-5; 7 bases match TRBD1. The CDR3 sequence is 13 residues long. After removal of 7 bases from V and 5 bases from J, the junction contained 7 bases not matched to a gene. The CDR3 loop is CASTPTGSETQYF. The CDR3 nucleotides are TGTGCCAGCACTCCGACAGGGAGTGAGACCCAGTACTTC.

This rearrangement joins TRBV11-2 to TRBJ1-4; D might be TRBD1 (5 bases). The ends were cut back, 3 bases at V and 3 bases at J, with 11 bases in the middle. The CDR3 covers 15 residues. Germline V gene sequence: CDR1 SGHAT, CDR2 FQNNGV. CDR3: CASSFSGWANEKLFF. The CDR3 nucleotides are TGTGCCAGCAGCTTTTCAGGGTGGGCTAATGAAAAACTGTTTTTT.

The chain joins TRBV6-5 to TRBJ1-2; the D gene is possibly TRBD1 (6 bases). The germline CDR1 and CDR2 sequences are MNHEY and SVGAGI. The CDR3 has 15 residues. V gave up 6 bases and J gave up 4 bases, with 18 bases separating them. The CDR3 reads CASRPTGQSSYGYTF. The CDR3 coding sequence is TGTGCCAGCAGACCAACCGGACAGTCAAGCTATGGCTACACCTTC.

This clone appeared once. This chain connects TRBV4-3 to TRBJ2-7; no clear D gene. The CDR3 is 14 residues long. Germline CDR1 is LGHNA and CDR2 is YSLEER. With 4 bases removed from V and 0 bases from J, the gap between germline ends came to 10 bases. The CDR3 is CASSPHVSSYEQYF. Written as DNA, the CDR3 is TGCGCCAGCAGCCCCCATGTAAGCTCCTACGAGCAGTACTTC.

The chain uses TRBV6-5 and TRBJ2-7; 10 bases agree with TRBD1. Germline values: CDR1 MNHEY, CDR2 SVGAGI. V dropped 7 bases and J dropped 10; count of bases not matched to a gene: 13. This CDR3 comprises 14 residues. The CDR3 nucleotides are TGTGCCAGCACCCCTGTATTCGGGACAGGGGATCAGTACTTC. Its translation: CASTPVFGTGDQYF.

This chain joins TRBV9 and TRBJ1-1; no clear D. The CDR3 covers 14 residues. V lost 1 base, J lost 1 base, and 8 bases lay in between. Germline CDR1 and CDR2: SGDLS and YYNGEE. The CDR3 here is CASSVSHGNTEAFF. In DNA, the CDR3 is TGTGCCAGCAGCGTATCTCATGGGAACACTGAAGCTTTCTTT.

V is TRBV5-4 and J is TRBJ1-4; no firm D call. The CDR3 covers 14 residues. Germline lookup yields CDR1 SGHNT and CDR2 YYREEE (reference sequence). V lost 4 bases, J lost 2 bases, and 9 bases lay in between. The CDR3 sequence is CASSVGRTNEKLFF. CDR3 DNA sequence: TGTGCCAGCAGCGTCGGAAGGACTAATGAAAAACTGTTTTTT.